Below are 2 T cell receptor beta chains sequenced from a single sample in a study of T cell changes during pregnancy in multiple sclerosis. Only in-frame clones appear in the TCRdb table, and some are missing; sequencing was by immunoSEQ multiplex PCR. Of around 59,000 clones detected, roughly nine tenths appear once; the ten largest clones hold approximately 0.8%. The sample in question was CD4+ T cells from peripheral blood mononuclear cells, obtained in the first trimester of pregnancy. The receptors were sampled from a female donor with multiple sclerosis, enrolled in a pregnancy study.

The chain joins TRBV4-3 to TRBJ2-7; possibly TRBD2 for D (6 bases). V was shortened by 0 bases and J by 2 bases, with 14 bases between the two germline ends. Looked up from germline, CDR1 is LGHNA and CDR2 is YSLEER. The CDR3 is 16 residues long. CDR3 amino acids: CASSQDPVAAPYEQYF. The CDR3 nucleotides are TGCGCCAGCAGCCAAGATCCGGTAGCGGCGCCCTACGAGCAGTACTTC.

The chain uses TRBV5-4 and TRBJ1-1, with a possible D match to TRBD1 (6 bases). The CDR3 has 14 residues. V gave up 2 bases and J gave up 2 bases, with 10 bases separating them. The V gene's germline CDR1 is SGHNT and CDR2 YYREEE (reference sequence). The CDR3 region has the DNA TGTGCCAGCAGCTTAGGCAGGGGCAACACTGAAGCTTTCTTT. Amino acid sequence: CASSLGRGNTEAFF. Full variable domain (remainder filled in from reference TRBV5-4 and TRBJ1-1): ETGVTQSPTHLIKTRGQQVTLRCSSQSGHNTVSWYQQALGQGPQFIFQYYREEENGRGNFPPRFSGLQFPNYSSELNVNALELDDSALYLCASSLGRGNTEAFFGQGTRLTVV.